Described below is a single TCR beta chain sequence and its context. This entry comes from a study of control samples from healthy donors and cancer patients. Using immunoSEQ multiplex PCR, the repertoire was profiled, and TCRdb retains in-frame clones only, with some absent. Among 100,000 to 150,000 clones listed, roughly 87% were seen once. This CDR3 region has 12 residues. V was trimmed by 7 bases and J by 4 bases, leaving 8 bases between them. In germline, CDR1 is SEHNR, CDR2 FQNEAQ (reference sequence). Sequencing was done on a sample of blood. The sequence was collected from a man between 18 and 35 years old in good health. V usage is TRBV7-9 and J usage is TRBJ1-3, with D unresolved. The CDR3 region has the DNA TGTGCCAGCACACCGGGGGGAAACACCATATATTTT. Encoded protein: CASTPGGNTIYF.